This T cell receptor (beta chain) originates from a study of blood T cell repertoires in COVID-19. Background on the study: Acute-phase and convalescent COVID-19 samples originated in the United States, Italy and Spain.

Original processing notes: Counts of nucleated cells, estimated from reference gene primer amplification, were obtained. Assay: immunoSEQ multiplex PCR; the TCRdb copy retains only in-frame clones and omits some. V and J calls and clone size come straight from that table; D and trimming were deduced from the DNA. The sample includes about 400,000 clones, less than 90% of them seen just once. There are 15 residues in the CDR3. Losses at the gene ends were 3 bases for V and 7 bases for J; bases not matched to a gene: 6. Germline V CDR1 and CDR2: SGDLS, YYNGEE. The sequence was obtained from a woman aged 60 to 75 with COVID-19, enrolled during active disease. Sequencing input: peripheral blood. This chain connects TRBV9 to TRBJ1-4; TRBD1 matches 10 bases. CDR3 in DNA: TGTGCCAGCAGCGGTCCGGACAGGGGGAGTGAAAAACTGTTTTTT. It codes for CASSGPDRGSEKLFF.